This T cell receptor beta chain stems from a study of OX40 agonist ivuxolimab in advanced cancers. Turning to the study itself: Prior therapy, whether anti-PD-1, anti-PD-L1 or anti-CTLA-4, was allowed, and approximately 40% had some. Three patients got partial responses; one had hepatocellular carcinoma and two had cutaneous melanoma.

Details on this clone: Its antigen is not identified.

The CDR3 is made up of 16 amino acids. Per germline, CDR1 MNHEY and CDR2 SMNVEV (reference sequence). V lost 5 bases and J lost 4, with 17 bases in between. Study results and limitations: Certain nonresponders additionally had low normalized T-cell clonal expansion. Both blood CD4+ and CD8+ T cells showed clonal growth by week 6 at 0.1 to 3.0 mg/kg.

The data were produced by immunoSEQ multiplex PCR, yet TCRdb's version contains in-frame clones alone and is incomplete. The repertoire includes tens of thousands of clones, around 90% of them detected once, and approximately 0.8% sits in the top ten. The material sequenced was CD4+ or CD8+ T cells sorted from blood, taken in a trial of the OX40 agonist ivuxolimab. This clonotype originated in an adult with an advanced solid tumor such as melanoma, head and neck, liver or kidney cancer. The chain couples TRBV27 to TRBJ2-2; D is undetermined. Here the CDR3 DNA reads TGTGCCAGCAGTAATTTAGTTACATTCCCCACCGGGGAGCTGTTTTTT. Amino acid sequence: CASSNLVTFPTGELFF.